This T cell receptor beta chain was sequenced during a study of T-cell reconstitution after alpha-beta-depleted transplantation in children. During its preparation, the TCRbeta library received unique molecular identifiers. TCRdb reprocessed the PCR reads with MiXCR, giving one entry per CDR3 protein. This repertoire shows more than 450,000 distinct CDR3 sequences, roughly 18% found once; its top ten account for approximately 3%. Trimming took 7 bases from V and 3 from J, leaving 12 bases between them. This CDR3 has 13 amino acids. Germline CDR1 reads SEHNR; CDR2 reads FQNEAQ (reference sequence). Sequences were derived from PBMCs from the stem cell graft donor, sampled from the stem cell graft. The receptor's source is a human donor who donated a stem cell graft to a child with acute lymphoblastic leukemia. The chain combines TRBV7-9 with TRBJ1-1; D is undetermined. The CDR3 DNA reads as TGTGCCAGCACCCAGCCGCTCGACACTGAAGCTTTCTTT. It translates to CASTQPLDTEAFF.